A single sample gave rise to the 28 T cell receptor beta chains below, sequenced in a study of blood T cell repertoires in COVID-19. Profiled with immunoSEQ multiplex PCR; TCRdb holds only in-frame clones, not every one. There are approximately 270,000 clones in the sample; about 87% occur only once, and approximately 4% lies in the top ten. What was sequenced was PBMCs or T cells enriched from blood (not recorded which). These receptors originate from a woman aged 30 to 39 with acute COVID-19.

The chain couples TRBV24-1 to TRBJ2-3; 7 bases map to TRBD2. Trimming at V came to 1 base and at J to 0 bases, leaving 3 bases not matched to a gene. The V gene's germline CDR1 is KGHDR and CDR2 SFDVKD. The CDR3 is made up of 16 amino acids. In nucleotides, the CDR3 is TGTGCCACCAGTGATTTTAAGCGGGATAGCACAGATACGCAGTATTTT. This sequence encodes CATSDFKRDSTDTQYF.

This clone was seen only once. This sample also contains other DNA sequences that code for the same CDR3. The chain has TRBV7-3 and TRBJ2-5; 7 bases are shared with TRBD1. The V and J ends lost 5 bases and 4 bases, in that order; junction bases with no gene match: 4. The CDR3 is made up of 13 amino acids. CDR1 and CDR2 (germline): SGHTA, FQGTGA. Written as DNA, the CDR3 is TGTGCCAGCAGCCCCTCAGGGGGAGAGACCCAGTACTTC. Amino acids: CASSPSGGETQYF.

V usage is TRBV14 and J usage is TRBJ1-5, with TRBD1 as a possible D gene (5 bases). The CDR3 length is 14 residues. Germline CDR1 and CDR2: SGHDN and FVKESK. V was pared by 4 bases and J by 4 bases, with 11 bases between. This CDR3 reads CASSPRGWNQPQHF. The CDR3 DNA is TGTGCCAGCAGCCCTAGGGGTTGGAATCAGCCCCAGCATTTT.

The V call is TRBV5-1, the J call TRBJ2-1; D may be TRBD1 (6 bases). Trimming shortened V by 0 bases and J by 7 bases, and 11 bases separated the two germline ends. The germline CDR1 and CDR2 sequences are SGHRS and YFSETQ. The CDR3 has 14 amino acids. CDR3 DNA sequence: TGCGCCAGCAGCTTGGACAGGGCTAGAAATGAGCAGTTCTTC. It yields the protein CASSLDRARNEQFF.

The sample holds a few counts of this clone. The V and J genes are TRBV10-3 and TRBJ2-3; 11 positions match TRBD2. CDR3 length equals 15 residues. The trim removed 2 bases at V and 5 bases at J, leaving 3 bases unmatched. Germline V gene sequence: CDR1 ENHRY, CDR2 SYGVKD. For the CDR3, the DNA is TGTGCCATCAGTGAGCCTGGGACTAGCGGAGATACGCAGTATTTT. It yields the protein CAISEPGTSGDTQYF.

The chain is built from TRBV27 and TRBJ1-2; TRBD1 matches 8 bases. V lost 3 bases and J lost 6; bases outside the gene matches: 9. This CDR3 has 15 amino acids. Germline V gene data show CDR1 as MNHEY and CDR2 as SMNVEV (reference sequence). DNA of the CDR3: TGTGCCAGCAGTTTCTCCCCGACGGACAGGGATGGCTACACCTTC. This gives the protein CASSFSPTDRDGYTF.

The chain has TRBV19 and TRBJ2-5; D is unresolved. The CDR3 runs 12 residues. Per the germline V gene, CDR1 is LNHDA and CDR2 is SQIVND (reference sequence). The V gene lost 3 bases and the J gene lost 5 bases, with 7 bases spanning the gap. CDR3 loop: CASSIPAETQYF. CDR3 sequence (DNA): TGTGCCAGTAGTATCCCTGCGGAGACCCAGTACTTC.

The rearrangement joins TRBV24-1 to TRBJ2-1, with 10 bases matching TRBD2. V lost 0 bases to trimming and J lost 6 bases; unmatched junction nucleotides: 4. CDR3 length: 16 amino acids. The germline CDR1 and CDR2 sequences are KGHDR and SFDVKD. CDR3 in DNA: TGTGCCACCAGTGATTTGCTTAGCGGGAGGTCCAATGAGCAGTTCTTC. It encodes CATSDLLSGRSNEQFF.

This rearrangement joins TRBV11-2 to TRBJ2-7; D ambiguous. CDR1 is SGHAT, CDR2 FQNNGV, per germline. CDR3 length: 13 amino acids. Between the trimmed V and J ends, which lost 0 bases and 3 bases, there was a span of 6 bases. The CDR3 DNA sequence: TGTGCCAGCAGCTTAGAACTGTACTACGAGCAGTACTTC. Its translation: CASSLELYYEQYF.

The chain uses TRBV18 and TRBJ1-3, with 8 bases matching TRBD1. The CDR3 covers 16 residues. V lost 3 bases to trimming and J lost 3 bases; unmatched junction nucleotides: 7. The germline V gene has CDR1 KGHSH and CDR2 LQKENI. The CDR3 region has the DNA TGTGCCAGCTCACCCAAGGACAGGGAAAATGGAAACACCATATATTTT. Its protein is CASSPKDRENGNTIYF.

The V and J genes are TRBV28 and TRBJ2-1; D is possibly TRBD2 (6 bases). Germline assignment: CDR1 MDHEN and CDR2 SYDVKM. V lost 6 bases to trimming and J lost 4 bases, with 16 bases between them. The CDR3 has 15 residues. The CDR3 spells CASRLGLTIYNEQFF. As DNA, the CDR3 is TGTGCCAGCAGATTAGGACTAACCATATACAATGAGCAGTTCTTC.

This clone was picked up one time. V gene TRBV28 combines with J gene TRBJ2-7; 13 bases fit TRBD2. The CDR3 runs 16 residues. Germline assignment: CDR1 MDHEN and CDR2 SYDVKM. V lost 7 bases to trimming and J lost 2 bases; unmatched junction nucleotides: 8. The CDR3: CASTPGGTSGTYEQYF. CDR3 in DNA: TGTGCCAGCACCCCCGGAGGGACTAGCGGGACCTACGAGCAGTACTTC.

In DNA form, the CDR3 reads TGTGCCAGCAGCCCGACAGGGGGGGGAACTGAAGCTTTCTTT. Translating it yields CASSPTGGGTEAFF. V and J are TRBV5-4 and TRBJ1-1, with 9 bases lining up with TRBD1. This CDR3 is 14 amino acids long. The V segment lost 4 bases and the J segment 5 bases; nucleotides outside the gene matches: 6. In germline, CDR1 is SGHNT, CDR2 YYREEE (reference sequence).

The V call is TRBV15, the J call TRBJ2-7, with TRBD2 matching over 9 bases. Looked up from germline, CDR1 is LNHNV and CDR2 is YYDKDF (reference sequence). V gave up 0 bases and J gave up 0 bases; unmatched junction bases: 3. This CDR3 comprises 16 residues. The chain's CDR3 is CATSREAGGLSYEQYF. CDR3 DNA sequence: TGTGCCACCAGCAGAGAAGCGGGAGGTCTCTCCTACGAGCAGTACTTC.

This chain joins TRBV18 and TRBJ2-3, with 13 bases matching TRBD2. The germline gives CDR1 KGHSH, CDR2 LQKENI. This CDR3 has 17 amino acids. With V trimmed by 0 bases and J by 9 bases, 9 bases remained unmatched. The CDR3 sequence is CASSPPWTSGSVGTQYF. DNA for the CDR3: TGTGCCAGCTCACCACCCTGGACTAGCGGGAGCGTTGGAACGCAGTATTTT.

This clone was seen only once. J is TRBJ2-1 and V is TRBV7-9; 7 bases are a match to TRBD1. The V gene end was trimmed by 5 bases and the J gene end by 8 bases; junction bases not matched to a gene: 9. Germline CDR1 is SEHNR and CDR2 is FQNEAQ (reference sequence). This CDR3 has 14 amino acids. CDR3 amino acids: CASSVLGGRDEQFF. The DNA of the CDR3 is TGTGCCAGCAGCGTATTAGGGGGCAGGGATGAGCAGTTCTTC.

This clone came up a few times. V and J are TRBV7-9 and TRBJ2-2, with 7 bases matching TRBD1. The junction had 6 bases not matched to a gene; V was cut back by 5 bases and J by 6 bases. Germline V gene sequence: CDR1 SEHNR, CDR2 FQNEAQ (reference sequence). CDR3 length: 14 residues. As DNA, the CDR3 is TGTGCCAGCAGCCTCGACAGGGCAGCCGGGGAGCTGTTTTTT. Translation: CASSLDRAAGELFF.

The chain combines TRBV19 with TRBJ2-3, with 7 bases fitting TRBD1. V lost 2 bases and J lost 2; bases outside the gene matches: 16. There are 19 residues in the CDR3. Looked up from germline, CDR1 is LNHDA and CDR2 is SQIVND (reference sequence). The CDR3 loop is CASSIWDSWHLRNTDTQYF. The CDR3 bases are TGTGCCAGTAGTATATGGGACAGCTGGCATCTCAGGAACACAGATACGCAGTATTTT.

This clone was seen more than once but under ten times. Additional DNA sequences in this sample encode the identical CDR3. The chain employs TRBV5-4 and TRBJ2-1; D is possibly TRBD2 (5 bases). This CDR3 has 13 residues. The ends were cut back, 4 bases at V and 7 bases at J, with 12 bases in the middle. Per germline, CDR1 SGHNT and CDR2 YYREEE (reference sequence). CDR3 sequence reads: CASSLGTGNEQFF. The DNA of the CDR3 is TGTGCCAGCAGCCTAGGTACGGGGAATGAGCAGTTCTTC.

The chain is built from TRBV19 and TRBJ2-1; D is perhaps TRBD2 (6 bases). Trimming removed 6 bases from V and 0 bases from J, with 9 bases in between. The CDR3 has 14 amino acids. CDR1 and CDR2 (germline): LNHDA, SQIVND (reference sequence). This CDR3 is CASRWRGSYNEQFF. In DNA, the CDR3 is TGTGCCAGTAGGTGGCGGGGCTCCTACAATGAGCAGTTCTTC.

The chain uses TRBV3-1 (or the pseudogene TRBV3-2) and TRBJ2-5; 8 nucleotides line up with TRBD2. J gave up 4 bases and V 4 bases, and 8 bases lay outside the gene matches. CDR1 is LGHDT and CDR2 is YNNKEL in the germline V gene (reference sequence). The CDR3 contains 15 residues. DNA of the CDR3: TGTGCCAGCAGCCCGTCAAACCTAGCGGGAGAGACCCAGTACTTC. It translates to CASSPSNLAGETQYF.

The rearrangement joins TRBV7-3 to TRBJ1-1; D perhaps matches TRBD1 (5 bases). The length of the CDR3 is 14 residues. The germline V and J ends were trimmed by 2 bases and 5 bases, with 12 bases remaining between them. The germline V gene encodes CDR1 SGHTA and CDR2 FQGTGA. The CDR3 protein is CASSLSGGETEAFF. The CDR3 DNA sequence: TGTGCCAGCAGCTTATCGGGGGGAGAAACTGAAGCTTTCTTT.

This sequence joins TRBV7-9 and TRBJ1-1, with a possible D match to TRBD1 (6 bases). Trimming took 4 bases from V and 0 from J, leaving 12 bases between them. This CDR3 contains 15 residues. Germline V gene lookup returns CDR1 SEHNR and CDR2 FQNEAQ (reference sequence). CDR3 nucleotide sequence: TGTGCCAGCAGCTACCTCGACAGGCTGAACACTGAAGCTTTCTTT. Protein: CASSYLDRLNTEAFF.

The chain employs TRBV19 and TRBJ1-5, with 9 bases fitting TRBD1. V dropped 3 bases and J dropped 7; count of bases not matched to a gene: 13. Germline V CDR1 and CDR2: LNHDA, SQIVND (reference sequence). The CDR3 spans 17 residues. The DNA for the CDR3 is TGTGCCAGTAGTATCGGTGCGGGACAGGGACAATACCAGCCCCAGCATTTT. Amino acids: CASSIGAGQGQYQPQHF.

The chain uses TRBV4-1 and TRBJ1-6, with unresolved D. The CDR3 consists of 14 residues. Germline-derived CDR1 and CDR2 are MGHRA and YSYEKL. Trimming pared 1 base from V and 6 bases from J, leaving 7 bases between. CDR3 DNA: TGCGCCAGCAGCCAAGGGGCTACTAATTCACCCCTCCACTTT. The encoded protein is CASSQGATNSPLHF.

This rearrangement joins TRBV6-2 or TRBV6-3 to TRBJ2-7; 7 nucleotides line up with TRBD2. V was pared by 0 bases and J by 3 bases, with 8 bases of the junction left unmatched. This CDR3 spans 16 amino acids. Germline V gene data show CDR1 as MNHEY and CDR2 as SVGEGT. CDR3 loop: CASSYSLAGVNYEQYF. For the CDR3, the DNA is TGTGCCAGCAGTTACTCCTTGGCGGGAGTTAACTACGAGCAGTACTTC.

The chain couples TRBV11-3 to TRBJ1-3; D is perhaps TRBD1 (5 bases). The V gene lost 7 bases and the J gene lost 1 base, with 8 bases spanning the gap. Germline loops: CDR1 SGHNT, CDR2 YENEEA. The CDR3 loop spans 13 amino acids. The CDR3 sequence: CASTSGSGNTIYF. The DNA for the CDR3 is TGTGCCAGCACGTCAGGGTCTGGAAACACCATATATTTT. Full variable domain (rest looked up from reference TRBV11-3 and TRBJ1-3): EAGVVQSPRYKIIEKKQPVAFWCNPISGHNTLYWYLQNLGQGPELLIRYENEEAVDDSQLPKDRFSAERLKGVDSTLKIQPAELGDSAVYLCASTSGSGNTIYFGEGSWLTVV.

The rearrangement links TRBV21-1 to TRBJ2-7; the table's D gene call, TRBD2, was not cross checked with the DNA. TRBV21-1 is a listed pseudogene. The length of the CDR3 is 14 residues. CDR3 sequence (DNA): TGTGCCAGCAGCAATGGACTCCTTTCCTACGAGCAGTACTTC. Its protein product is CASSNGLLSYEQYF.